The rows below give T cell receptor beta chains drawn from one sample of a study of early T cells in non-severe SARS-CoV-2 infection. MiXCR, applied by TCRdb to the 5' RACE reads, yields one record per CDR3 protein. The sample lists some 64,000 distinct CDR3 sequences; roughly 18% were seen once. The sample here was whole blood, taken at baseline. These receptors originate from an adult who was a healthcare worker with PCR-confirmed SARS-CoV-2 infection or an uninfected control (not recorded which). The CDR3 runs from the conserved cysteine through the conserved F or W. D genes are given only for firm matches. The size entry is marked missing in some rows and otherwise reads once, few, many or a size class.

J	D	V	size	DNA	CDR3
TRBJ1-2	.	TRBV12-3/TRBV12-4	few	TGTGCCAGCAGCGGTGGTAATGGCTACACCTTC	CASSGGNGYTF
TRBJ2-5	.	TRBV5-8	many	TGTGCCAGCAGCCTTCCCAGGGAGACCCAGTACTTC	CASSLPRETQYF
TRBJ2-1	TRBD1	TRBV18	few	TGTGCCAGCTTGCCGGGACAGGGTTATGAGCAGTTCTTC	CASLPGQGYEQFF
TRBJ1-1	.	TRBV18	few	TGTGCCAGCTCACCGGGTGAGGAGACCAAAGCTTTCTTT	CASSPGEETKAFF
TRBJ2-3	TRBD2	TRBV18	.	TGTGCCAGCGAATCCCTAGCGGGGAGCACAGATACGCAGTATTTT	CASESLAGSTDTQYF
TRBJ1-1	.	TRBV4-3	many	TGCGCCAGCAGCCAAGATCGGGGGAGCACTGAAGCTTTCTTT	CASSQDRGSTEAFF
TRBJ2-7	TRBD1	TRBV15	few	TGTGCCACCAGCAGAGCCCGGACAGGTACCTACGAGCAGTACTTC	CATSRARTGTYEQYF
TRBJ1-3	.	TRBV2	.	TGTGCCAGCAGTGCCAACACCATATATTTT	CASSANTIYF
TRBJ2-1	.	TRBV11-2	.	TGTGCCAGCAGCTTAAAGGCCTGGGTCGTGGGTAATGAGCAGTTCTTC	CASSLKAWVVGNEQFF
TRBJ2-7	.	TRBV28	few	TGTGCCAGCGCCCTGACAGTAAGCTCCTACGAGCAGTACTTC	CASALTVSSYEQYF
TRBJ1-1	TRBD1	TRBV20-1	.	TGCAGTGCCCCAGGGGGGGTGGGTGGTGCTGAAGCTTTCTTT	CSAPGGVGGAEAFF
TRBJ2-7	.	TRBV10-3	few	TGTGCCATCAGTGACTCCCCCGGGACAAGCTCCTACGAGCAGTACTTC	CAISDSPGTSSYEQYF
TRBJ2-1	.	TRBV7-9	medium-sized	TGTGCCAGCAGCTACTTTAAGCGGGATGAGCAGTTCTTC	CASSYFKRDEQFF
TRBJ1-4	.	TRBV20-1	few	TGCAGTGCCACGGATAGGGGCACTAATGAAAAACTGTTTTTT	CSATDRGTNEKLFF